The clone carrying this T cell receptor beta chain was seen once. What it recognizes is unknown. TCRdb's table, derived via immunoSEQ multiplex PCR, lists solely in-frame clones and lacks some. The sample carries millions of clones, approximately 92% recorded once. Study donors comprised healthy, HIV-negative adults devoid of recent acute infection or vaccination. A split of CD4+ cells into CD45RA+ naive and CD45RA-negative memory subsets was performed. The data are from a study of shared clonotypes between healthy human individuals. Study-wide findings and caveats: Compared with clonotypes that all four donors shared, non-shared clonotypes had lower generation probabilities. Sequencing depth was a factor that was expected to affect clonotype sharing among donors.

CDR1 and CDR2 from the germline V gene are SNHLY and FYNNEI. The CDR3 sequence is 15 residues long. V was pared by 0 bases and J by 4 bases, with 9 bases between. V usage is TRBV2 and J usage is TRBJ1-4, with D unresolved. The receptor's source is a man between 18 and 29 years old in good health. Material: naive CD4+ T cells sorted from blood. The subset here: CD45RA+ positively selected. The CDR3, as DNA: TGTGCCAGCAGTGAAGCTGGTATCCGTAATGAAAAACTGTTTTTT. This translates into CASSEAGIRNEKLFF.